The sequence of this TCR beta chain was determined in a study of post-analysis software for immune sequencing data. The wider study: The courses of disease that were included comprised relapsing-remitting, secondary progressive and progressive-relapsing multiple sclerosis.

With respect to this clonotype: Its antigen remains unknown.

Trimming cost V 1 base and J 2 bases, with 12 bases left between them. The germline gives CDR1 DFQATT, CDR2 SNEGSKA (reference sequence). The CDR3 covers 14 residues. cDNA libraries of TCR beta carried unique molecular identifiers. TCRdb passed the PCR reads through MiXCR, listing each CDR3 protein once. The sample shows fewer than 850,000 distinct CDR3 sequences, around 27% of them seen only once. Study outcomes and limitations: The study found TRBV5-6, TRBV5-1 and TRBV20-1 among five TRBV segments more frequent in patients than controls.

The sequenced sample consisted of blood. The sequence derives from a girl aged 10 to 17 with multiple sclerosis. The rearrangement uses TRBV20-1 and TRBJ2-7; D perhaps matches TRBD1 (7 bases). The CDR3 region is CSARAGDSPYEQYF. CDR3 in DNA: TGCAGTGCTAGAGCGGGGGACAGCCCCTACGAGCAGTACTTC.